Sequencing of this T cell receptor beta chain was carried out in a study of cytomegalovirus exposure and HLA in healthy donors. Study-level results: Most TCR sequences were uncommon, yet certain public TCRs appeared in many donors. Cytomegalovirus-associated status was assigned to 164 TCR beta chains.

Libraries were prepared by immunoSEQ multiplex PCR; TCRdb keeps only in-frame clonotypes and omits some of them. This table has 100,000 to 150,000 clones, 89% appearing once. As for this clone: Its antigen is unidentified.

This CDR3 region has 15 residues. Germline CDR1 SEHNR, CDR2 FQNEAQ (reference sequence). The germline V and J ends were trimmed by 0 bases and 7 bases, with 12 bases remaining between them. This receptor was obtained from a woman aged 18-30 years in good health and CMV-seronegative. The sequenced sample was PBMCs. V is TRBV7-9 and J is TRBJ1-4; tentative D call: TRBD1 (6 bases). The CDR3 loop reads CASSLAGRGSEKLFF. Written as DNA, the CDR3 is TGTGCCAGCAGCTTAGCGGGGAGGGGGAGTGAAAAACTGTTTTTT.